This entry lists 26 T cell receptor beta chains sequenced from one sample in a study of OX40 agonist ivuxolimab in advanced cancers. Libraries were prepared through the immunoSEQ multiplex PCR assay. TCRdb holds this immuneACCESS table with in-frame rearrangements only. Some clones are missing; in checked studies, unresolved V genes explain under half, and the rest has no known cause. The sample yields around 63,000 clones; less than 85% were counted once. The ten largest make up about 11% of the sample. The sample here was CD4+ or CD8+ T cells sorted from blood, taken in a trial of the OX40 agonist ivuxolimab. These receptors all stem from an adult with an advanced solid tumor such as melanoma, head and neck, liver or kidney cancer.

V is TRBV6-5 and J is TRBJ1-5; 11 nucleotides line up with TRBD1. CDR1 MNHEY and CDR2 SVGAGI come from the germline V gene. This CDR3 has 14 residues. After removal of 5 bases from V and 6 bases from J, the junction contained 3 bases not matched to a gene. This chain's CDR3 is CASSGTGGSQPQHF. In nucleotides, the CDR3 is TGTGCCAGCAGTGGGACAGGGGGGTCTCAGCCCCAGCATTTT.

The chain is built from TRBV30 and TRBJ2-7, with D uncertain. The CDR3 sequence is 10 residues long. The germline V and J ends were trimmed by 5 bases and 6 bases, with 8 bases remaining between them. CDR1 is GTSNPN, CDR2 SVGIG, per germline (reference sequence). For the CDR3, the DNA is TGTGCCTGGGCGAGAGGCGAGCAGTACTTC. This encodes CAWARGEQYF.

The chain combines TRBV6-5 with TRBJ2-6, with a weak D call TRBD1 (6 bases). V lost 6 bases and J lost 0, with 9 bases in between. CDR3 length: 15 amino acids. Germline loops: CDR1 MNHEY, CDR2 SVGAGI. The CDR3 coding sequence is TGTGCCAGCAGATTACAGGGCTCTGGGGCCAACGTCCTGACTTTC. Translated, it gives CASRLQGSGANVLTF.

The V and J genes are TRBV23-1 and TRBJ1-5; perhaps TRBD1 as D (5 bases). TRBV23-1 is an open reading frame, and its role is uncertain. The CDR3 has 13 residues. Trimming took off 8 bases at V and 4 bases at J, with 12 bases between the two ends. CDR3 nucleotide sequence: TGCGCCAGCCTCCTGGGGCCTAATCAGCCCCAGCATTTT. It encodes CASLLGPNQPQHF.

The V and J genes are TRBV7-8 and TRBJ2-3; D is ambiguous. Germline V gene data show CDR1 as SGHVS and CDR2 as FQNEAQ. This CDR3 comprises 17 residues. With 2 bases removed from V and 4 bases from J, the gap between germline ends came to 19 bases. The CDR3 reads CASSLNPLGRSADTQYF. The CDR3, as DNA: TGTGCCAGCAGCTTAAACCCCTTAGGGCGGAGTGCAGATACGCAGTATTTT. The full variable domain, completed using reference TRBV7-8 and TRBJ2-3, is GAGVSQSPRYKVAKRGQDVALRCDPISGHVSLFWYQQALGQGPEFLTYFQNEAQLDKSGLPSDRFFAERPEGSVSTLKIQRTQQEDSAVYLCASSLNPLGRSADTQYFGPGTRLTVL.

This rearrangement joins TRBV18 to TRBJ2-1, with D uncertain. With 2 bases removed from V and 3 bases from J, the gap between germline ends came to 8 bases. CDR1 and CDR2 from the germline V gene are KGHSH and LQKENI. The CDR3 loop spans 14 amino acids. CDR3 sequence: CASSPGLNYNEQFF. CDR3 sequence (DNA): TGTGCCAGCTCACCAGGGCTAAACTACAATGAGCAGTTCTTC.

The J gene is TRBJ1-2, the V gene TRBV4-3; D gene uncertain. This CDR3 region has 16 residues. V was trimmed by 0 bases and J by 4 bases, leaving 15 bases between them. CDR1 is LGHNA and CDR2 is YSLEER in the germline V gene. CDR3 protein: CASSQDLGDLIYGYTF. The CDR3, as DNA: TGCGCCAGCAGCCAAGATCTCGGGGATCTTATCTATGGCTACACCTTC.

This sequence joins TRBV10-3 and TRBJ1-1, with 7 bases matching TRBD1. The CDR3 sequence is 18 residues long. The J segment lost 0 bases and the V segment lost 3 bases, leaving 13 bases of the junction unmatched. Germline-derived CDR1 and CDR2 are ENHRY and SYGVKD. CDR3 region: CAISDLRTGFVMNTEAFF. The CDR3 coding sequence is TGTGCCATCAGTGATCTTCGGACAGGTTTTGTCATGAACACTGAAGCTTTCTTT.

This clone is a singleton in its sample. The rearrangement joins TRBV10-3 to TRBJ1-2; D ambiguous. The CDR3 sequence is 14 residues long. V was shortened by 3 bases and J by 2 bases, with 10 bases between the two germline ends. In germline, CDR1 is ENHRY, CDR2 SYGVKD. The CDR3 reads CAISDNSGNYGYTF. Here the CDR3 DNA reads TGTGCCATCAGTGATAACAGTGGGAACTATGGCTACACCTTC.

This clone was seen repeatedly, ten times or more. The gene calls are TRBV4-2 and TRBJ1-5; D is perhaps TRBD1 (5 bases). The CDR3 is made up of 16 amino acids. Germline-derived CDR1 and CDR2 are LGHNA and YNFKEQ. V was pared by 1 base and J by 5 bases, with 15 bases between. In DNA, the CDR3 is TGTGCCAGCAGCCAAGTATGGGAGCAGGGTGATCAGCCCCAGCATTTT. Its protein product is CASSQVWEQGDQPQHF.

The chain carries TRBV10-3 and TRBJ2-3; TRBD1 aligns across 10 bases. There are 17 residues in the CDR3. Germline V CDR1 and CDR2: ENHRY, SYGVKD. With V trimmed by 6 bases and J by 4 bases, 13 bases remained unmatched. CDR3: CAISGGPGQGIPDTQYF. CDR3 bases: TGTGCCATCAGCGGGGGGCCGGGACAGGGGATCCCAGATACGCAGTATTTT.

The chain links TRBV5-6 to TRBJ2-3; D is ambiguous. The V end was cut by 7 bases, the J end by 8 bases, with 14 bases between. The CDR3 is 12 residues long. Germline-derived CDR1 and CDR2 are SGHDT and YYEEEE. In DNA, the CDR3 is TGTGCCAGCGCAAGGACCTCGTCTACGCAGTATTTT. Amino acid sequence: CASARTSSTQYF. Filled out from reference TRBV5-6 and TRBJ2-3, the complete variable domain reads DAGVTQSPTHLIKTRGQQVTLRCSPKSGHDTVSWYQQALGQGPQFIFQYYEEEERQRGNFPDRFSGHQFPNYSSELNVNALLLGDSALYLCASARTSSTQYFGPGTRLTVL.

V is TRBV28 and J is TRBJ1-1; TRBD1 is a possible D gene (6 bases). The CDR3 is 15 residues long. Trimming took 1 base from V and 2 from J, leaving 11 bases between them. Germline values: CDR1 MDHEN, CDR2 SYDVKM. The CDR3 DNA follows: TGTGCCAGCAGTTTATACAGGGAGGGAAACACTGAAGCTTTCTTT. Its translation: CASSLYREGNTEAFF.

Written as DNA, the CDR3 is TGTGCCAGCAGCGTCGGACAGGGCGGCACAGATACGCAGTATTTT. Amino acids: CASSVGQGGTDTQYF. This chain links TRBV5-8 with TRBJ2-3, with 8 bases matching TRBD1. Trimming removed 4 bases from V and 1 base from J; junction bases left unmatched: 5. CDR1 SGHTS and CDR2 YDEGEE come from the germline V gene. CDR3 length equals 15 residues.

The chain has TRBV27 and TRBJ1-1; D gene uncertain. CDR1 and CDR2 (germline): MNHEY, SMNVEV (reference sequence). CDR3 length: 13 amino acids. Deletions cut 11 bases from V and 4 bases from J, with 17 bases between. CDR3 sequence: CAVLRGVGTEAFF. CDR3 bases: TGTGCCGTCCTTCGGGGAGTGGGCACTGAAGCTTTCTTT.

The V call is TRBV12-5, the J call TRBJ2-1; 9 bases map to TRBD1. The CDR3 is 17 residues long. In germline, CDR1 is LGHNT, CDR2 FRNRAP. With V trimmed by 4 bases and J by 1 base, 8 bases remained unmatched. CDR3 protein: CASGSEAGTGSYNEQFF. The CDR3 DNA reads TGTGCTAGTGGTTCGGAGGCCGGGACAGGGTCCTACAATGAGCAGTTCTTC.

This clone occurred once. The chain recombines TRBV10-2 with TRBJ2-7; TRBD2 is a possible D gene (6 bases). This CDR3 region has 14 residues. V shed 2 bases and J shed 2 bases, with 10 bases lying between them. Germline CDR1 is WSHSY and CDR2 is SAAADI. CDR3 nucleotides: TGCGCCAGCAGTGAGGGGGGGATTACCTACGAGCAGTACTTC. Amino acid sequence: CASSEGGITYEQYF.

This clone showed up just once. The rearrangement links TRBV4-2 to TRBJ1-2; 7 bases match TRBD1. Germline CDR1 and CDR2: LGHNA and YNFKEQ. The V gene end was trimmed by 3 bases and the J gene end by 5 bases; junction bases not matched to a gene: 12. The CDR3 spans 16 residues. CDR3 in DNA: TGTGCCAGCAGCCAGGGGCCAGGGGGTTCAGGGTATGGCTACACCTTC. Amino acids: CASSQGPGGSGYGYTF.

The chain links TRBV19 to TRBJ2-5, with 8 bases matching TRBD2. The closer fit of TRBJ2-7 to the DNA end suggests the J call may be wrong. The CDR3 has 14 amino acids. The germline gives CDR1 LNHDA, CDR2 SQIVND (reference sequence). CDR3 DNA: TGTGCCAGTAGTCTCCTCGGGACTAGTAGCGAGCAGTACTTC. This sequence encodes CASSLLGTSSEQYF.

The rearrangement uses TRBV7-2 and TRBJ2-4; 11 nucleotides line up with TRBD1. V lost 1 base, J lost 1 base, and 6 bases stayed unmatched. Per the germline V gene, CDR1 is SGHTA and CDR2 is FQGNSA. The CDR3 has 18 amino acids. The CDR3 DNA is TGTGCCAGCAGCTTAGTAGGGACAGGGGGGTACGCCAAAAACATTCAGTACTTC. It is translated as CASSLVGTGGYAKNIQYF.

The chain carries TRBV7-2 and TRBJ1-5; D is undetermined. There are 13 residues in the CDR3. The germline CDR1 and CDR2 sequences are SGHTA and FQGNSA. Trimming removed 3 bases at V and 3 bases at J, with 6 bases between. DNA for the CDR3: TGTGCCAGCAGCTTCGGGTACAATCAGCCCCAGCATTTT. Translation gives CASSFGYNQPQHF.

The rearrangement uses TRBV7-8 and TRBJ2-5; D assignment may be TRBD1 or TRBD2 (6 bases each). The CDR3 runs to 15 residues. V was pared by 5 bases and J by 0 bases, with 13 bases between. Germline CDR1 SGHVS, CDR2 FQNEAQ. The CDR3 DNA follows: TGTGCCAGCAGCCCGGGGGCGAAGTACCAAGAGACCCAGTACTTC. It translates to CASSPGAKYQETQYF.

The chain joins TRBV12-5 to TRBJ2-5; 7 bases fit TRBD1. Unmatched junction bases numbered 7, after V lost 1 base and J lost 5 bases. Per germline, CDR1 LGHNT and CDR2 FRNRAP. This CDR3 is built from 15 residues. CDR3 sequence (DNA): TGTGCTAGTGGTTTGGGACAGGGATTAGGGGAGACCCAGTACTTC. This codes for CASGLGQGLGETQYF.

This clone was observed at least ten times. This chain connects TRBV7-9 to TRBJ2-7; 7 positions match TRBD2. In germline, CDR1 is SEHNR, CDR2 FQNEAQ (reference sequence). This CDR3 comprises 11 residues. V dropped 5 bases and J dropped 7; count of bases not matched to a gene: 2. The CDR3 reads CASSPGGEQYF. CDR3 nucleotides: TGTGCCAGCAGCCCCGGGGGGGAGCAGTACTTC. The complete variable domain, with remaining parts taken from reference TRBV7-9 and TRBJ2-7, reads DTGVSQNPRHKITKRGQNVTFRCDPISEHNRLYWYRQTLGQGPEFLTYFQNEAQLEKSRLLSDRFSAERPKGSFSTLEIQRTEQGDSAMYLCASSPGGEQYFGPGTRLTVT.

This chain connects TRBV2 to TRBJ1-3, with 7 bases matching TRBD1. Looked up from germline, CDR1 is SNHLY and CDR2 is FYNNEI. This CDR3 region has 17 residues. Trimming took 5 bases from V and 0 from J; bases not matched to a gene: 10. This CDR3 is CASSFFATGLSGNTIYF. Written as DNA, the CDR3 is TGTGCCAGCAGTTTCTTCGCGACAGGGCTCTCTGGAAACACCATATATTTT.

This chain uses TRBV5-5 with TRBJ2-1, with D perhaps TRBD1 (6 bases). The CDR3 length is 15 residues. The V and J ends lost 0 bases and 5 bases respectively, with 12 bases between them. CDR1 and CDR2 from the germline V gene are SGHKS and YYEKEE (reference sequence). The CDR3 loop is CASSLVRDTNNEQFF. The DNA of the CDR3 is TGTGCCAGCAGCTTGGTCCGGGACACCAACAATGAGCAGTTCTTC.